This TCR beta chain comes out of a study of cytomegalovirus exposure and HLA in healthy donors. Study-level results: One variant, a missense change in DCLRE1C, was linked in a later analysis to TCR beta V- and J-gene trimming.

It was with 60 Vbeta and 13 Jbeta primers that the PCR ran. Generated by immunoSEQ multiplex PCR, the TCRdb table keeps only in-frame clones and is missing some. The repertoire holds more than 80,000 clones, with roughly 79% as singletons. V was shortened by 0 bases and J by 2 bases, with 8 bases between the two germline ends. CDR1 and CDR2 from the germline V gene are SGHNT and YYREEE (reference sequence). This CDR3 region has 14 residues. A note on this clone: Its antigen is still unknown.

The chain couples TRBV5-4 to TRBJ2-5; no definite D call. Sequencing was done on a sample of PBMCs. This TCR was sampled from a woman in her seventies in good health and CMV-seropositive. CDR3 in DNA: TGTGCCAGCAGCTTGGCTTCACAGCAAGAGACCCAGTACTTC. It is translated as CASSLASQQETQYF.